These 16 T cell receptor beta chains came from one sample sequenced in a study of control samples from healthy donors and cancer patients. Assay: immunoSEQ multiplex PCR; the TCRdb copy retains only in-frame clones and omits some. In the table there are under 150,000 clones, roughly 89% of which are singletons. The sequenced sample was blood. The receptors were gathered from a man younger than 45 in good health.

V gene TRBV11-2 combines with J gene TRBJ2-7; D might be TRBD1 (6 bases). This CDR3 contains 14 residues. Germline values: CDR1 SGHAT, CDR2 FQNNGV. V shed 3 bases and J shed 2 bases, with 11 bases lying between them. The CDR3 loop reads CASSFLGTPYEQYF. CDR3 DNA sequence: TGTGCCAGCAGCTTCCTCGGGACACCCTACGAGCAGTACTTC. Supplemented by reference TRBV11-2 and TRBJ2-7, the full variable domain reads EAGVAQSPRYKIIEKRQSVAFWCNPISGHATLYWYQQILGQGPKLLIQFQNNGVVDDSQLPKDRFSAERLKGVDSTLKIQPAKLEDSAVYLCASSFLGTPYEQYFGPGTRLTVT.

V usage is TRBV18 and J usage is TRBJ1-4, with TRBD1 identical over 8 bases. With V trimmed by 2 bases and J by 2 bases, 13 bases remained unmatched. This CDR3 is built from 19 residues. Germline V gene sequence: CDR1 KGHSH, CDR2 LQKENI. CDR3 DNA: TGTGCCAGCTCACCAAGCCCGGCCCAGGGGGCGCCTACTAATGAAAAACTGTTTTTT. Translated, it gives CASSPSPAQGAPTNEKLFF. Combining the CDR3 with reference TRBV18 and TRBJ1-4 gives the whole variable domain NAGVMQNPRHLVRRRGQEARLRCSPMKGHSHVYWYRQLPEEGLKFMVYLQKENIIDESGMPKERFSAEFPKEGPSILRIQQVVRGDSAAYFCASSPSPAQGAPTNEKLFFGSGTQLSVL.

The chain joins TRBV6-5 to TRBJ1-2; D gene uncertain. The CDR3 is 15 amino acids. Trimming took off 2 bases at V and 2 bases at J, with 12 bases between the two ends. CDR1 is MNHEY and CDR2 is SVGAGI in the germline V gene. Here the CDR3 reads CASSYGWTENYGYTF. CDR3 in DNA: TGTGCCAGCAGTTACGGGTGGACGGAAAACTATGGCTACACCTTC.

CDR3 protein: CATREGASGNTIYF. For the CDR3, the DNA is TGTGCCACCAGGGAGGGGGCATCTGGAAACACCATATATTTT. The chain uses TRBV24-1 and TRBJ1-3; TRBD1 matches at 7 bases. The CDR3 sequence is 14 residues long. Per germline, CDR1 KGHDR and CDR2 SFDVKD. Unmatched junction bases numbered 3, after V lost 7 bases and J lost 1 base.

CDR3 DNA sequence: TGTGCCAGCAGCCAAGGCGGGCGGGACAACAATGAGCAGTTCTTC. Protein product: CASSQGGRDNNEQFF. The V and J genes are TRBV3-1 (or the pseudogene TRBV3-2) and TRBJ2-1, with D perhaps matching TRBD1 or TRBD2 (6 bases each). In germline, CDR1 is LGHDT, CDR2 YNNKEL (reference sequence). V lost 1 base and J lost 5, with 12 bases in between. The CDR3 runs to 15 residues.

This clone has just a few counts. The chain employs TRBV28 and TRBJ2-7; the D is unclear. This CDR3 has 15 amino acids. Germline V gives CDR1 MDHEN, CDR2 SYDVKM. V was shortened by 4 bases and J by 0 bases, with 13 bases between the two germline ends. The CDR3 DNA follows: TGTGCCAGCAGTTCGGGTAGTAAGAGCTCCTACGAGCAGTACTTC. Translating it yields CASSSGSKSSYEQYF. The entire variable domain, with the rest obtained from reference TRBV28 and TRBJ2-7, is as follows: DVKVTQSSRYLVKRTGEKVFLECVQDMDHENMFWYRQDPGLGLRLIYFSYDVKMKEKGDIPEGYSVSREKKERFSLILESASTNQTSMYLCASSSGSKSSYEQYFGPGTRLTVT.

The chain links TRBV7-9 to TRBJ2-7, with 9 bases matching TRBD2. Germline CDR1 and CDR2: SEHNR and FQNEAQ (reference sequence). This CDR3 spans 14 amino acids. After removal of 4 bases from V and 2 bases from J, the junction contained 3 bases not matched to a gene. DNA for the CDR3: TGTGCCAGCAGCTCGGGACTAGCAGCCTACGAGCAGTACTTC. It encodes CASSSGLAAYEQYF.

Written as DNA, the CDR3 is TGTGCCAGCAGCGCGCGACAGATTAATGAAAAACTGTTTTTT. Amino acids: CASSARQINEKLFF. The V and J genes are TRBV28 and TRBJ1-4; D may be TRBD1 (5 bases). Germline CDR1 MDHEN, CDR2 SYDVKM. Trimming stripped 6 bases from V and 4 bases from J, with 12 bases between. CDR3 size: 14 residues.

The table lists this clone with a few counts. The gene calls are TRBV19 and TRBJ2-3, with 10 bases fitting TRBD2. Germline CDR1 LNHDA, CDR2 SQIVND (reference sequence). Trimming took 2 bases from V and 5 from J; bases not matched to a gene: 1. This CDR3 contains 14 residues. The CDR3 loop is CASSILAGVDTQYF. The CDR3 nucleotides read TGTGCCAGTAGTATACTAGCGGGAGTAGATACGCAGTATTTT.

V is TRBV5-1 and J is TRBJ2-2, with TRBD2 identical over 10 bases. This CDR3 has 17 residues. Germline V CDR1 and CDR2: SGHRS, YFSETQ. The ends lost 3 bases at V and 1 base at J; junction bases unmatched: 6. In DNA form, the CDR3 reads TGCGCCAGCAGCTCAGGGGCTAGCGGGAGGAACACCGGGGAGCTGTTTTTT. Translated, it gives CASSSGASGRNTGELFF.

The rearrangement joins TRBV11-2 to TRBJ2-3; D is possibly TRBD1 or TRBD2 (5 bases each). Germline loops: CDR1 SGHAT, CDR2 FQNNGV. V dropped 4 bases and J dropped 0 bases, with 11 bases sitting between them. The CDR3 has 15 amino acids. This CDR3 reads CASSSRGGSTDTQYF. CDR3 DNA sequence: TGTGCCAGCAGCTCCCGGGGCGGGAGCACAGATACGCAGTATTTT.

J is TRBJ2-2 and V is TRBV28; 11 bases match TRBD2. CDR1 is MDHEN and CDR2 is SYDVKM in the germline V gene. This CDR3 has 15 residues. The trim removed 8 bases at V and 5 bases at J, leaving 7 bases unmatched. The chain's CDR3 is CASGTSGKRTGELFF. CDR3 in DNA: TGTGCCAGCGGGACTAGCGGAAAGAGGACCGGGGAGCTGTTTTTT. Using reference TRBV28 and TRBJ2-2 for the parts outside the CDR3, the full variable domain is DVKVTQSSRYLVKRTGEKVFLECVQDMDHENMFWYRQDPGLGLRLIYFSYDVKMKEKGDIPEGYSVSREKKERFSLILESASTNQTSMYLCASGTSGKRTGELFFGEGSRLTVL.

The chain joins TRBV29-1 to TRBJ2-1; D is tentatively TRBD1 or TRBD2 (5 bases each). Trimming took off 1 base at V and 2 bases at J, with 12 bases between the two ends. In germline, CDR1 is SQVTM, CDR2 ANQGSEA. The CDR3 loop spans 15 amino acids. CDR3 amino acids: CSVEGGTATYNEQFF. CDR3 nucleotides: TGCAGCGTTGAAGGAGGGACCGCTACCTACAATGAGCAGTTCTTC.

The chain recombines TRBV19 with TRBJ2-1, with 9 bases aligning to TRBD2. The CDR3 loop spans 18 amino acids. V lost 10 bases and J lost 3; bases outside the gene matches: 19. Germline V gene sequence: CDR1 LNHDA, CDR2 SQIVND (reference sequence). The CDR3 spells CATWGGSGSFLGYNEQFF. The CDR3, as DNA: TGTGCCACCTGGGGGGGTAGCGGGAGTTTTTTGGGCTACAATGAGCAGTTCTTC.

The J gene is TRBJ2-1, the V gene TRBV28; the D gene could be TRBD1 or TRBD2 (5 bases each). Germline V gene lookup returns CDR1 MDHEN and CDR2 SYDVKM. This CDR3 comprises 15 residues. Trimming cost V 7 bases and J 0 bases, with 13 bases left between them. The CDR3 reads CASKQDFSSYNEQFF. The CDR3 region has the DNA TGTGCCAGCAAACAGGACTTCAGCTCCTACAATGAGCAGTTCTTC. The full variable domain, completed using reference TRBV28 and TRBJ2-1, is DVKVTQSSRYLVKRTGEKVFLECVQDMDHENMFWYRQDPGLGLRLIYFSYDVKMKEKGDIPEGYSVSREKKERFSLILESASTNQTSMYLCASKQDFSSYNEQFFGPGTRLTVL.

The CDR3 DNA reads TGTGCCAGCAGCGTAGTGCGGGGACCTTCGAGCTCCTACAATGAGCAGTTCTTC. Its protein is CASSVVRGPSSSYNEQFF. V is TRBV9 and J is TRBJ2-1; TRBD2 might be the D (6 bases). Between the trimmed V and J ends, which lost 0 bases and 0 bases, there was a span of 16 bases. The CDR3 totals 18 residues. Germline V gene sequence: CDR1 SGDLS, CDR2 YYNGEE.